This TCR beta chain was retrieved from a study of CD8+ T cells in alopecia areata. Treatment here: oral pan-JAK inhibitor, 5-10 mg twice daily. RNA was isolated and reverse transcribed to cDNA, the sequencing template. TCRdb's copy holds only in-frame clones and misses some; the assay was immunoSEQ multiplex PCR. The sample consists of some 180,000 clones, approximately 55% of them appearing once. This clone has a handful of counts. The sample consisted of CD8+ T cells sorted from blood, taken at week 24, from a patient treated with tofacitinib. This TCR was recovered from a human donor with alopecia areata.

CDR3 residues: CAWSRGTGATEAFF. The CDR3, as DNA: TGTGCCTGGAGTAGGGGGACAGGGGCGACTGAAGCTTTCTTT. V gene TRBV30 combines with J gene TRBJ1-1, with TRBD1 matching 10 bases. CDR1 is GTSNPN and CDR2 is SVGIG in the germline V gene (reference sequence). With 2 bases clipped from V and 5 bases from J, the junction kept 5 bases outside the gene matches. The CDR3 is 14 residues long.